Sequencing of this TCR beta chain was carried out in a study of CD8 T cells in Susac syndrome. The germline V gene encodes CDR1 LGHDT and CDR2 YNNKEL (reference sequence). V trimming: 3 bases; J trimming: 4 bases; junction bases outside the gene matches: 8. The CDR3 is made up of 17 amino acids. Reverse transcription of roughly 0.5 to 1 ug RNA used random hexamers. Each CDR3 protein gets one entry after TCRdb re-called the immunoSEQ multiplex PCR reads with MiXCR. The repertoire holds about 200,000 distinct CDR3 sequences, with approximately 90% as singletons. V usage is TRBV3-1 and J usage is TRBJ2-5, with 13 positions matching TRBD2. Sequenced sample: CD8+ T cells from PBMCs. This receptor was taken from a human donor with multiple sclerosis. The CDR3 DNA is TGTGCCAGCAGCCATCGGACGGGACTAGCGGGACGAGAGACCCAGTACTTC. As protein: CASSHRTGLAGRETQYF.